The 22 T cell receptor beta chains below were found in one sample sequenced in a study of blood T cells in healthy people across ages. Through a sample-barcoded 5' primer and a J-beta primer mix, a second PCR was run for 7 to 11 cycles. TCRdb reprocessed the 5' RACE reads via MiXCR and lists one record per CDR3 protein. The table shows roughly 900,000 distinct CDR3 sequences, with around 48% occurring only once. Material: blood. The receptors originated from a man aged 25-45 years in good health.

The CDR3 DNA is TGCAGTGCTTTTACAGGGTATAGCAATCAGCCCCAGCATTTT. Translated, it gives CSAFTGYSNQPQHF. This chain uses TRBV20-1 with TRBJ1-5, with D perhaps TRBD1 (6 bases). The CDR3 runs to 14 residues. CDR1 is DFQATT and CDR2 is SNEGSKA in the germline V gene (reference sequence). V shed 5 bases and J shed 0 bases, with 11 bases lying between them.

The chain recombines TRBV4-1 with TRBJ1-1; D is unresolved. The CDR3 is 14 amino acids. CDR1 is MGHRA, CDR2 YSYEKL, per germline. The V end lost 1 base, the J end lost 3 bases, and 9 bases lay between the germline ends. The CDR3 coding sequence is TGCGCCAGCAGCCAAGCCGGCCCGGACACTGAAGCTTTCTTT. It yields the protein CASSQAGPDTEAFF.

This chain links TRBV28 with TRBJ2-1; D gene unclear. CDR1 is MDHEN and CDR2 is SYDVKM in the germline V gene. The germline V and J ends were trimmed by 6 bases and 0 bases, with 9 bases remaining between them. The length of the CDR3 is 14 residues. DNA for the CDR3: TGTGCCAGCAGAGACTTCAGCTCCTACAATGAGCAGTTCTTC. Translating gives CASRDFSSYNEQFF.

This rearrangement joins TRBV28 to TRBJ1-1; 11 positions agree with TRBD1. The CDR3 covers 16 residues. CDR1 and CDR2 from the germline V gene are MDHEN and SYDVKM. V shed 11 bases, J shed 0 bases, and the junction held 11 bases outside the gene matches. CDR3 residues: CAVGGTGGGMNTEAFF. DNA for the CDR3: TGTGCCGTCGGGGGGACAGGGGGAGGGATGAACACTGAAGCTTTCTTT.

The chain employs TRBV2 and TRBJ2-1; D is unclear. Trimming took off 6 bases at V and 4 bases at J, with 13 bases between the two ends. The germline V gene encodes CDR1 SNHLY and CDR2 FYNNEI. The CDR3 totals 14 residues. The CDR3 DNA reads as TGTGCCAGCAGAGAGGAGAACAGTTACAATGAGCAGTTCTTC. It yields the protein CASREENSYNEQFF.

This chain uses TRBV9 with TRBJ2-7; D unclear. V lost 1 base and J 3 bases, leaving 8 bases between the germline ends. Per germline, CDR1 SGDLS and CDR2 YYNGEE. This CDR3 has 13 residues. Here the CDR3 reads CASSVSADYEQYF. DNA of the CDR3: TGTGCCAGCAGCGTATCGGCAGACTACGAGCAGTACTTC.

J is TRBJ1-4 and V is TRBV7-9; D is unresolved. The germline V and J ends were trimmed by 6 bases and 4 bases, with 12 bases remaining between them. Germline values: CDR1 SEHNR, CDR2 FQNEAQ (reference sequence). The CDR3 spans 14 residues. This CDR3 reads CASRGGGLNEKLFF. The CDR3 coding sequence is TGTGCCAGCAGGGGAGGCGGCCTTAATGAAAAACTGTTTTTT.

The chain is built from TRBV20-1 and TRBJ1-2; 7 bases align to TRBD1. V lost 5 bases to trimming and J lost 6 bases; unmatched junction nucleotides: 9. Germline V CDR1 and CDR2: DFQATT, SNEGSKA (reference sequence). This CDR3 is 13 amino acids long. The CDR3 here is CSAVQGPGDGYTF. The CDR3 coding sequence is TGCAGTGCTGTACAGGGGCCAGGGGATGGCTACACCTTC.

The chain has TRBV13 and TRBJ2-3; 16 bases are a match to TRBD2. The CDR3 has 17 amino acids. With 5 bases clipped from V and 4 bases from J, the junction kept 6 bases outside the gene matches. The V gene's germline CDR1 is PRHDT and CDR2 FYEKMQ (reference sequence). The CDR3 coding sequence is TGTGCCAGCAGCGGGACTAGCGGGGGGGTTTGGGCAGATACGCAGTATTTT. This translates into CASSGTSGGVWADTQYF.

The rearrangement links TRBV29-1 to TRBJ2-1; 12 bases are shared with TRBD2. This CDR3 is 16 amino acids long. Per germline, CDR1 SQVTM and CDR2 ANQGSEA. V shed 7 bases and J 3 bases; nucleotides not matched to a gene: 10. The CDR3 loop is CSGTTRLAGDYNEQFF. In nucleotides, the CDR3 is TGCAGCGGCACAACCAGACTAGCGGGGGACTACAATGAGCAGTTCTTC.

The chain uses TRBV20-1 and TRBJ2-5, with 8 positions matching TRBD1. Germline-derived CDR1 and CDR2 are DFQATT and SNEGSKA (reference sequence). V was pared by 3 bases and J by 4 bases, with 10 bases of the junction left unmatched. This CDR3 is built from 15 residues. CDR3 in DNA: TGCAGTGCTAGGGATTGGACAGGGAAGGGAGAGACCCAGTACTTC. This sequence encodes CSARDWTGKGETQYF.

The chain couples TRBV5-4 to TRBJ2-1; possible D gene TRBD1, 5 bases. The length of the CDR3 is 14 residues. Trimming took off 3 bases at V and 6 bases at J, with 13 bases between the two ends. Germline V lookup: CDR1 SGHNT, CDR2 YYREEE (reference sequence). CDR3 in amino acids: CASSWGAGSNEQFF. Here the CDR3 DNA reads TGTGCCAGCAGCTGGGGCGCAGGATCCAATGAGCAGTTCTTC.

The chain is built from TRBV4-1 and TRBJ1-1; no reliable D call. The CDR3 extends over 13 amino acids. The germline CDR1 and CDR2 sequences are MGHRA and YSYEKL. V lost 2 bases and J 3 bases, leaving 7 bases between the germline ends. CDR3 sequence (DNA): TGCGCCAGCAGCCAAACGGAAGACACTGAAGCTTTCTTT. Its translation is CASSQTEDTEAFF.

The table lists this clonotype with a few counts. This rearrangement joins TRBV5-1 to TRBJ1-2; a possible D gene is TRBD1 (5 bases). The CDR3 sequence is 15 residues long. Trimming took off 0 bases at V and 2 bases at J, with 11 bases between the two ends. The V gene's germline CDR1 is SGHRS and CDR2 YFSETQ. CDR3 residues: CASSLAGEENYGYTF. The CDR3 DNA reads TGCGCCAGCAGCTTGGCGGGGGAGGAGAACTATGGCTACACCTTC. The full variable domain, its missing parts supplied by reference TRBV5-1 and TRBJ1-2, is KAGVTQTPRYLIKTRGQQVTLSCSPISGHRSVSWYQQTPGQGLQFLFEYFSETQRNKGNFPGRFSGRQFSNSRSEMNVSTLELGDSALYLCASSLAGEENYGYTFGSGTRLTVV.

The rearrangement links TRBV27 to TRBJ1-2, with D possibly TRBD1 on 5 matching bases. CDR1 is MNHEY, CDR2 SMNVEV, per germline (reference sequence). This CDR3 is 12 amino acids long. The CDR3 bases are TGTGCTTCCTCAGGGCCTGAGGGTGGCTACACCTTC. This translates into CASSGPEGGYTF.

This chain joins TRBV28 and TRBJ1-2; D ambiguous. V was trimmed by 6 bases and J by 8 bases, leaving 13 bases between them. CDR3 length equals 12 residues. In germline, CDR1 is MDHEN, CDR2 SYDVKM. The CDR3 sequence is CASSRTGWGYTF. The CDR3 coding sequence is TGTGCCAGCAGCCGCACGGGTTGGGGCTACACCTTC.

This rearrangement joins TRBV29-1 to TRBJ1-2, with unresolved D. Trimming left V 1 base short and J 0 bases short, with 9 bases between. The germline V gene encodes CDR1 SQVTM and CDR2 ANQGSEA. CDR3 length: 14 amino acids. The CDR3: CSVEARRPNYGYTF. CDR3 bases: TGCAGCGTTGAAGCTAGAAGGCCTAACTATGGCTACACCTTC.

The chain has TRBV5-1 and TRBJ2-7, with 7 nucleotides matching TRBD1. The V segment lost 4 bases and the J segment 0 bases; nucleotides outside the gene matches: 10. CDR1 and CDR2 (germline): SGHRS, YFSETQ. The CDR3 has 16 amino acids. In DNA form, the CDR3 reads TGCGCCAGCAGCCCCAATGACAGGGCCCGCTCCTACGAGCAGTACTTC. Its protein is CASSPNDRARSYEQYF.

Here the CDR3 DNA reads TGTGCCACCAGTGGGGGACAGAGCGCAGATACGCAGTATTTT. It translates to CATSGGQSADTQYF. The chain links TRBV24-1 to TRBJ2-3; 7 bases are a match to TRBD1. The length of the CDR3 is 14 residues. Germline CDR1 reads KGHDR; CDR2 reads SFDVKD. V shed 5 bases and J 4 bases; nucleotides not matched to a gene: 5.

The rearrangement joins TRBV11-2 to TRBJ2-5; D remains ambiguous. Germline CDR1 reads SGHAT; CDR2 reads FQNNGV. The CDR3 extends over 13 amino acids. With 4 bases removed from V and 11 bases from J, the gap between germline ends came to 17 bases. In nucleotides, the CDR3 is TGTGCCAGCAGCTCACTGGCGGCGGTGGGGCAGTACTTC. Translated: CASSSLAAVGQYF. Using reference TRBV11-2 and TRBJ2-5 for the parts outside the CDR3, the full variable domain is EAGVAQSPRYKIIEKRQSVAFWCNPISGHATLYWYQQILGQGPKLLIQFQNNGVVDDSQLPKDRFSAERLKGVDSTLKIQPAKLEDSAVYLCASSSLAAVGQYFGPGTRLLVL.

This clonotype was observed at least ten times. This rearrangement joins TRBV4-2 to TRBJ2-7, with a tentative D call TRBD2 (5 bases). With 4 bases removed from V and 3 bases from J, the gap between germline ends came to 13 bases. The germline CDR1 and CDR2 sequences are LGHNA and YNFKEQ. The CDR3 length is 14 residues. CDR3 nucleotide sequence: TGTGCCAGCAGCCGAGGCTTTAGCGACTACGAGCAGTACTTC. It translates to CASSRGFSDYEQYF.

There are a few counts of this clonotype. The rearrangement links TRBV3-1 to TRBJ2-1; D is undetermined. The CDR3 has 13 amino acids. The V gene's germline CDR1 is LGHDT and CDR2 YNNKEL (reference sequence). V lost 3 bases and J 9 bases, leaving 12 bases between the germline ends. The CDR3 loop reads CASSQVPGGEQFF. The CDR3 nucleotides read TGTGCCAGCAGCCAGGTACCAGGCGGTGAGCAGTTCTTC.